One sample yielded the 22 T cell receptor beta chains listed below, sequenced in a study of shared clonotypes between healthy human individuals (dated by TCRdb to about 2020). Receptor amplification or capture employed the immunoSEQ multiplex PCR assay. Here the immuneACCESS table is served through TCRdb, limited to in-frame sequences with V and J called. Missing clones are a known gap in these copies; in checked studies unresolved V genes cover under half, and the rest lacks a known reason. For this sample there are 550,000 to 600,000 clones; around 81% appear just once. The top ten clones comprise more than 10% of the sample. The sequencing input was PBMCs. Every receptor here comes from a woman between 40 and 55 years old in good health. Some clones in this sample may be carry-over from other donors' samples.

In its sample, this clone was seen once. This rearrangement joins TRBV7-9 to TRBJ2-7; 8 bases fit TRBD2. The CDR3 contains 12 residues. Trimming at V came to 5 bases and at J to 8 bases, leaving 5 bases not matched to a gene. Germline values: CDR1 SEHNR, CDR2 FQNEAQ (reference sequence). CDR3 amino acids: CASSILAGQQYF. Written as DNA, the CDR3 is TGTGCCAGCAGCATCTTAGCGGGACAGCAGTACTTC.

V usage is TRBV2 and J usage is TRBJ2-3; D is ambiguous. Germline lookup yields CDR1 SNHLY and CDR2 FYNNEI. V lost 5 bases and J lost 2, with 14 bases in between. This CDR3 has 15 amino acids. The DNA of the CDR3 is TGTGCCAGCAGTCTATTAACTCTATCCACAGATACGCAGTATTTT. Encoded protein: CASSLLTLSTDTQYF.

The CDR3 nucleotides read TGTGCCAGCAGCTTAGATGTTAACGGACAGGACAGAAATGGCTACACCTTC. It encodes CASSLDVNGQDRNGYTF. The V call is TRBV7-2, the J call TRBJ1-2, with 7 positions matching TRBD1. The CDR3 sequence is 17 residues long. Germline trimming cut 1 base from V and 6 bases from J; bases unmatched to any gene: 14. Germline CDR1 is SGHTA and CDR2 is FQGNSA.

V is TRBV30 and J is TRBJ2-6, with D tentatively TRBD1 or TRBD2 (5 bases each). This CDR3 is 14 amino acids long. V was shortened by 4 bases and J by 0 bases, with 7 bases between the two germline ends. Germline CDR1 GTSNPN, CDR2 SVGIG (reference sequence). CDR3 in amino acids: CAWKGTSGANVLTF. The CDR3 coding sequence is TGTGCCTGGAAGGGGACCTCTGGGGCCAACGTCCTGACTTTC.

V gene TRBV19 combines with J gene TRBJ1-4, with 7 bases fitting TRBD1. Trimming cost V 3 bases and J 7 bases; bases outside gene matches: 8. In germline, CDR1 is LNHDA, CDR2 SQIVND (reference sequence). The length of the CDR3 is 15 residues. The CDR3 here is CASSIRDSYLEKLFF. The CDR3 DNA sequence: TGTGCCAGTAGTATCCGGGACAGTTATCTTGAAAAACTGTTTTTT. Filled out from reference TRBV19 and TRBJ1-4, the complete variable domain reads DGGITQSPKYLFRKEGQNVTLSCEQNLNHDAMYWYRQDPGQGLRLIYYSQIVNDFQKGDIAEGYSVSREKKESFPLTVTSAQKNPTAFYLCASSIRDSYLEKLFFGSGTQLSVL.

The V and J genes are TRBV29-1 and TRBJ1-4, with 9 bases fitting TRBD1. This CDR3 comprises 14 residues. With V trimmed by 4 bases and J by 7 bases, 7 bases remained unmatched. The germline V gene has CDR1 SQVTM and CDR2 ANQGSEA. The CDR3 reads CSVADRGQGEKLFF. The CDR3 region has the DNA TGCAGCGTTGCGGACAGGGGCCAGGGTGAAAAACTGTTTTTT.

The chain couples TRBV9 to TRBJ2-1; D not resolved. CDR1 is SGDLS, CDR2 YYNGEE, per germline. The CDR3 is 13 amino acids. Between the trimmed V and J ends, which lost 3 bases and 5 bases, there was a span of 9 bases. DNA for the CDR3: TGTGCCAGCAGCGCCAACAGAGACAATGAGCAGTTCTTC. Protein product: CASSANRDNEQFF.

The gene calls are TRBV18 and TRBJ2-7; possibly TRBD2 for D (5 bases). CDR1 and CDR2 from the germline V gene are KGHSH and LQKENI. V was trimmed by 4 bases and J by 3 bases, leaving 13 bases between them. CDR3 length: 14 amino acids. The CDR3 is CASSLSRVFYEQYF. CDR3 nucleotides: TGTGCCAGCTCACTCTCGAGGGTCTTCTACGAGCAGTACTTC.

The genes are TRBV19 and TRBJ2-2, with a weak D call TRBD2 (7 bases). Between the trimmed V and J ends, which lost 10 bases and 0 bases, there was a span of 15 bases. Per the germline V gene, CDR1 is LNHDA and CDR2 is SQIVND (reference sequence). The CDR3 is 15 amino acids. CDR3: CATRGADTNTGELFF. The CDR3 bases are TGTGCCACCCGGGGGGCGGATACGAACACCGGGGAGCTGTTTTTT.

This clone was seen only once. The V gene is TRBV5-1, the J gene TRBJ2-5, with 7 bases that match TRBD2. Germline V CDR1 and CDR2: SGHRS, YFSETQ. The CDR3 runs to 17 residues. Trimming removed 0 bases from V and 2 bases from J; junction bases left unmatched: 10. This CDR3 reads CASSLALAGASQETQYF. CDR3 nucleotides: TGCGCCAGCAGCTTGGCCTTGGCGGGAGCTTCGCAAGAGACCCAGTACTTC.

This chain links TRBV12-5 with TRBJ2-1, with D perhaps given as TRBD1 or TRBD2 (5 bases each). The CDR3 spans 13 residues. Germline V gives CDR1 LGHNT, CDR2 FRNRAP. Trimming took 4 bases from V and 12 from J, leaving 16 bases between them. The CDR3 bases are TGTGCTAGTGGTTCCGGGACCCCTACGGGGCAGTTCTTC. It translates to CASGSGTPTGQFF.

This chain connects TRBV28 to TRBJ2-7, with TRBD2 matching over 14 bases. CDR3 size: 16 residues. The junction had 8 bases not matched to a gene; V was cut back by 3 bases and J by 7 bases. In germline, CDR1 is MDHEN, CDR2 SYDVKM. The CDR3 here is CASSFRGLAGDSEQYF. The DNA of the CDR3 is TGTGCCAGCAGTTTTAGGGGACTAGCGGGAGATTCGGAGCAGTACTTC.

The J gene is TRBJ1-4, the V gene TRBV6-5; no reliable D call. The germline CDR1 and CDR2 sequences are MNHEY and SVGAGI. The CDR3 sequence is 12 residues long. The germline V and J ends were trimmed by 8 bases and 7 bases, with 11 bases remaining between them. The CDR3 is CASSGFGEKLFF. The DNA of the CDR3 is TGTGCCAGCTCGGGGTTCGGTGAAAAACTGTTTTTT.

The V gene is TRBV5-1, the J gene TRBJ2-1; TRBD2 matches at 8 bases. The CDR3 is made up of 16 amino acids. Germline V gives CDR1 SGHRS, CDR2 YFSETQ. V was pared by 2 bases and J by 1 base, with 5 bases of the junction left unmatched. CDR3 DNA sequence: TGCGCCAGCAGCTTTAGCGGGGCAATGTCCTACAATGAGCAGTTCTTC. Translated: CASSFSGAMSYNEQFF.

This chain links TRBV6-5 with TRBJ2-7, with D perhaps matching TRBD2 (6 bases). Germline V gene data show CDR1 as MNHEY and CDR2 as SVGAGI. The CDR3 spans 14 residues. The V and J ends lost 3 bases and 3 bases respectively, with 12 bases between them. The CDR3, as DNA: TGTGCCAGCAGTTATAGCCCGGGGGACTACGAGCAGTACTTC. It codes for CASSYSPGDYEQYF.

This rearrangement joins TRBV19 to TRBJ1-1; D is undetermined. Deletions cut 5 bases from V and 3 bases from J, with 10 bases between. The CDR3 is 13 amino acids. CDR1 and CDR2 (germline): LNHDA, SQIVND (reference sequence). In DNA, the CDR3 is TGTGCCAGTAGTTCTGGGCGCTACACTGAAGCTTTCTTT. Translating it yields CASSSGRYTEAFF.

Details on this clone: Given a far larger clone just one base away, this is likely a sequencing read error. This CDR3 is also generated by other DNA sequences in the sample. The CDR3 nucleotides are TGTGCCAGCTCACAGGACGGGGACACTGAAGCTTTCTTT. Its protein is CASSQDGDTEAFF. The V gene is TRBV18, the J gene TRBJ1-1; D is unresolved. Germline V gene lookup returns CDR1 KGHSH and CDR2 LQKENI. This CDR3 has 13 amino acids. V was shortened by 4 bases and J by 3 bases, with 9 bases between the two germline ends.

The J gene is TRBJ1-3, the V gene TRBV13; D might be TRBD1 (5 bases). The germline CDR1 and CDR2 sequences are PRHDT and FYEKMQ (reference sequence). The V and J ends lost 3 bases and 4 bases respectively, with 10 bases between them. The CDR3 has 14 amino acids. This CDR3 reads CASSFQGVGNTIYF. DNA for the CDR3: TGTGCCAGCAGCTTTCAGGGCGTCGGAAACACCATATATTTT.

The chain couples TRBV5-1 to TRBJ2-7; 7 bases map to TRBD1. Germline CDR1 and CDR2: SGHRS and YFSETQ. This CDR3 comprises 15 residues. Losses at the gene ends were 2 bases for V and 0 bases for J; bases not matched to a gene: 5. CDR3 loop: CASSLVTGSSYEQYF. The CDR3 DNA sequence: TGCGCCAGCAGCTTAGTGACAGGGAGCTCCTACGAGCAGTACTTC.

This clone was observed a handful of times. The J gene is TRBJ1-6, the V gene TRBV4-2, with D hard to call. The CDR3 covers 16 residues. The V gene lost 0 bases and the J gene lost 9 bases, with 15 bases spanning the gap. Germline CDR1 is LGHNA and CDR2 is YNFKEQ. The CDR3 spells CASSQDRAAGGSPLHF. For the CDR3, the DNA is TGTGCCAGCAGCCAAGATAGAGCGGCAGGAGGTTCACCCCTCCACTTT.

Note on this clone: Given a far larger clone just one base away, this is likely a sequencing read error. The gene calls are TRBV10-3 and TRBJ2-3; D possibly corresponds to TRBD2 (5 bases). This CDR3 comprises 13 residues. The germline gives CDR1 ENHRY, CDR2 SYGVKD. The CDR3 region has the DNA TGTGCCGTCAGCCGGGGTAGCACAGATACGCAGTATTTT. It is translated as CAVSRGSTDTQYF.

The chain employs TRBV6-6 and TRBJ2-3; D not certain. Trimming removed 6 bases at V and 5 bases at J, with 6 bases between. This CDR3 has 11 amino acids. From germline, CDR1 is MNHNY and CDR2 SVGAGI (reference sequence). This CDR3 reads CASRTGDTQYF. CDR3 coding DNA: TGTGCCAGCAGGACGGGAGATACGCAGTATTTT.